A single T cell receptor (beta chain) is shown here with its context. Its cognate antigen is unknown. TCRdb's copy holds only in-frame clones and misses some; the assay was immunoSEQ multiplex PCR. The data hold fewer than 200,000 clones, with approximately 90% observed a single time. This sample stems from a study of T cell responses to AZD1222 COVID-19 vaccine. The V gene lost 2 bases and the J gene lost 7 bases, with 12 bases spanning the gap. There are 13 residues in the CDR3. Germline assignment: CDR1 MNHNY and CDR2 SVGAGI (reference sequence). General study results and limits: Close to half of spike-specific TCRs reportedly recognize unmutated variant regions. Sampling that yielded the repertoires occurred only after the peak T cell response. Clonal diversity may have been underestimated in mostly white British donors. Spike-wide vaccine-associated CD4 TCRs dominated at 160-218 and 743-854.

This specimen was peripheral blood, taken 28 days after the second AZD1222 dose. This chain links TRBV6-6 with TRBJ2-7; TRBD1 is a possible D gene (6 bases). This receptor was taken from an adult who received the AZD1222 COVID-19 vaccine. The CDR3 spells CASSYNPQGEQYF. DNA of the CDR3: TGTGCCAGCAGTTACAACCCCCAGGGGGAGCAGTACTTC.